The 23 T cell receptor beta chains listed next were all sequenced from one sample in a study of molecular identifiers for immune sequencing clone quantification. TCRdb reprocessed the PCR reads via MiXCR and lists one record per CDR3 protein. The profile shows over 300,000 distinct CDR3 sequences, 24% of them singletons. Material: naive CD8+ T cells from blood, with Jurkat cell RNA spiked in. Subset here: FACS-sorted CD8+CD4-CCR7+CD45RA+ naive T cells. The receptors here all came from a human donor in good health. Some libraries in this study had Jurkat cell RNA spiked in.

This clonotype has a count of ten or more. The chain joins TRBV7-2 to TRBJ1-5; D is possibly TRBD1 (5 bases). Trimming removed 3 bases at V and 0 bases at J, with 9 bases between. Germline CDR1 reads SGHTA; CDR2 reads FQGNSA. The CDR3 is 15 amino acids. CDR3 nucleotide sequence: TGTGCCAGCAGCTTCGGGGCTTATAGCAATCAGCCCCAGCATTTT. Translated, it gives CASSFGAYSNQPQHF. Full variable domain (rest looked up from reference TRBV7-2 and TRBJ1-5): GAGVSQSPSNKVTEKGKDVELRCDPISGHTALYWYRQSLGQGLEFLIYFQGNSAPDKSGLPSDRFSAERTGGSVSTLTIQRTQQEDSAVYLCASSFGAYSNQPQHFGDGTRLSIL.

The table lists this clonotype with many counts. The chain combines TRBV6-5 with TRBJ1-2; 7 bases map to TRBD1. V shed 7 bases and J 8 bases; nucleotides not matched to a gene: 10. CDR3 length: 13 residues. Per germline, CDR1 MNHEY and CDR2 SVGAGI. CDR3 DNA: TGTGCCAGCACCAAGACAGGGCAAAGGGGCTACACCTTC. Its protein is CASTKTGQRGYTF.

The rearrangement uses TRBV6-2 or TRBV6-3 and TRBJ2-6, with D unclear. From germline, CDR1 is MNHEY and CDR2 SVGEGT. Trimming pared 4 bases from V and 0 bases from J, leaving 10 bases between. CDR3 size: 16 residues. CDR3 bases: TGTGCCAGCAGTTTAGACATTGTCTCTGGGGCCAACGTCCTGACTTTC. It is translated as CASSLDIVSGANVLTF.

This clonotype was recorded many times. The V gene is TRBV4-3, the J gene TRBJ2-7; TRBD1 aligns across 7 bases. The CDR3 totals 15 residues. Germline V CDR1 and CDR2: LGHNA, YSLEER. Unmatched junction bases numbered 7, after V lost 4 bases and J lost 1 base. The CDR3 DNA sequence: TGCGCCAGCAGCCCGGACCGACAGGGTTCCTACGAGCAGTACTTC. Encoded protein: CASSPDRQGSYEQYF.

V is TRBV21-1 and J is TRBJ2-5; the table's D call, TRBD1, was not checked against the DNA. TRBV21-1 constitutes a pseudogene. This CDR3 is built from 17 residues. The CDR3 sequence: CASSKARTEFYQEPQYF. In DNA, the CDR3 is TGTGCCAGCAGCAAAGCAAGGACAGAGTTCTACCAAGAGCCCCAGTACTTC.

The chain uses TRBV20-1 and TRBJ2-1, with 7 bases identical to TRBD1. This CDR3 has 16 residues. V was clipped by 0 bases and J by 8 bases; unmatched bases: 13. From germline, CDR1 is DFQATT and CDR2 SNEGSKA (reference sequence). The CDR3 nucleotides read TGCAGTGCTAGAGACTTCCGGGACAGTGGTCTTGATGAGCAGTTCTTC. This gives the protein CSARDFRDSGLDEQFF.

At least ten counts were recorded for this clonotype. The gene calls are TRBV6-2 or TRBV6-3 and TRBJ1-6; a possible D gene is TRBD1 (5 bases). The CDR3 loop spans 16 amino acids. Germline CDR1 and CDR2: MNHEY and SVGEGT. V was cut by 8 bases and J by 7 bases, with 21 bases left in between. DNA of the CDR3: TGTGCCAGCCGACAACTGACGGACATGTGGAATTCACCCCTCCACTTT. This encodes CASRQLTDMWNSPLHF.

With regard to this clonotype: A clone one base away is much larger, so this may be a read error. V usage is TRBV28 and J usage is TRBJ1-4; D is unclear. CDR3 length equals 14 residues. Looked up from germline, CDR1 is MDHEN and CDR2 is SYDVKM. CDR3 nucleotide sequence: TGTGCCAGCAGCCAGCCGGAGACCAATGAAAAACTGATTTTT. Translating it yields CASSQPETNEKLIF.

Notes on this clonotype: A much larger clone lies a single base off, so this may be a read error. V is TRBV20-1 and J is TRBJ2-7, with D perhaps matching TRBD2 (6 bases). This CDR3 region has 13 residues. Germline values: CDR1 DFQATT, CDR2 SNEGSKA (reference sequence). CDR3 DNA: TGCAGTGCTAGACTCGGGGGAGAGGTCGAGCTGTACTTC. This translates into CSARLGGEVELYF.

This clonotype was counted ten times or more. The V call is TRBV12-5, the J call TRBJ2-5; TRBD1 aligns across 9 bases. V lost 1 base to trimming and J lost 5 bases; unmatched junction nucleotides: 2. The germline gives CDR1 LGHNT, CDR2 FRNRAP. This CDR3 contains 14 residues. This CDR3 is CASGLGTGDETQYF. CDR3 bases: TGTGCTAGTGGTTTGGGGACAGGGGATGAGACCCAGTACTTC.

This clonotype was observed a few times. The chain recombines TRBV30 with TRBJ1-1; D is uncertain. V dropped 0 bases and J dropped 11 bases, with 13 bases sitting between them. CDR1 and CDR2 from the germline V gene are GTSNPN and SVGIG (reference sequence). The CDR3 runs 12 residues. DNA of the CDR3: TGTGCCTGGAGTGTACCTTGGGGAATGGCTTTCTTT. It translates to CAWSVPWGMAFF.

As concerns this clonotype: One junction end disagrees with the germline gene, perhaps due to a read error. This chain uses TRBV27 with TRBJ2-1, with 10 bases fitting TRBD1. CDR3 length: 17 residues. CDR1 is MNHEY, CDR2 SMNVEV, per germline (reference sequence). Here the CDR3 reads CASSLGQGGAPYNEQLF. CDR3 coding DNA: TGTGCCAGCAGTTTAGGACAGGGGGGGGCTCCCTACAATGAGCAGCTCTTC.

As regards this clonotype: A much larger clone lies one base from this, so it may be a read error. The chain uses TRBV6-2 or TRBV6-3 and TRBJ2-3, with 7 bases lining up with TRBD2. Germline trimming cut 4 bases from V and 2 bases from J; bases unmatched to any gene: 9. This CDR3 region has 16 residues. The germline gives CDR1 MNHEY, CDR2 SVGEGT. The chain's CDR3 is CASSSLAGGTTDTQYF. The DNA of the CDR3 is TGTGCCAGCAGTTCCCTCGCCGGGGGGACCACAGATACGCAGTATTTT.

As regards this clonotype: A much larger clone lies one base from this, so it may be a read error. The rearrangement links TRBV7-9 to TRBJ2-7; 9 bases are a match to TRBD1. CDR3 length: 15 residues. Germline V lookup: CDR1 SEHNR, CDR2 FQNEAQ (reference sequence). V lost 5 bases, J lost 6 bases, and 11 bases stayed unmatched. In DNA form, the CDR3 reads TGTGCCAGCAGCCCGAGGACAGGGGACTTCTCCGAGCAGTACTTC. Translation: CASSPRTGDFSEQYF. The complete variable domain, with remaining parts taken from reference TRBV7-9 and TRBJ2-7, reads DTGVSQNPRHKITKRGQNVTFRCDPISEHNRLYWYRQTLGQGPEFLTYFQNEAQLEKSRLLSDRFSAERPKGSFSTLEIQRTEQGDSAMYLCASSPRTGDFSEQYFGPGTRLTVT.

J is TRBJ1-6 and V is TRBV6-5, with D possibly being TRBD1 (5 bases). The V gene's germline CDR1 is MNHEY and CDR2 SVGAGI. With 0 bases removed from V and 5 bases from J, the gap between germline ends came to 11 bases. The CDR3 has 16 amino acids. DNA of the CDR3: TGTGCCAGCAGTTACTCGTCGGGGCGAGATAATTCACCCCTCCACTTT. Protein sequence: CASSYSSGRDNSPLHF.

This clonotype was seen at least ten times. CDR3 bases: TGCGCCAGCAGCCAAGATCTGTTCTCCTACGAGCAGTACTTC. As protein: CASSQDLFSYEQYF. V and J are TRBV4-3 and TRBJ2-7; D remains unclear. CDR1 and CDR2 (germline): LGHNA, YSLEER. CDR3 length: 14 amino acids. V dropped 0 bases and J dropped 0 bases, with 6 bases sitting between them.

To note about this clonotype: A much bigger clone sits one base away, suggesting this may be a read error. V and J are TRBV5-1 and TRBJ2-1; 7 bases fit TRBD2. V shed 1 base and J 6 bases; nucleotides not matched to a gene: 7. The CDR3 sequence is 15 residues long. Germline loops: CDR1 SGHRS, CDR2 YFSETQ. CDR3 sequence: CASSLKLALGNEQFF. The CDR3 DNA reads as TGCGCCAGCAGCTTGAAACTAGCGTTGGGCAATGAGCAGTTCTTC.

In its sample, this clonotype was seen many times. The chain employs TRBV2 and TRBJ2-3; TRBD2 aligns across 10 bases. V dropped 9 bases and J dropped 1; count of bases not matched to a gene: 4. The length of the CDR3 is 14 residues. Germline CDR1 is SNHLY and CDR2 is FYNNEI. The CDR3 DNA follows: TGTGCCAGGACCGGGACTAGCGGCACAGATACGCAGTATTTT. It is translated as CARTGTSGTDTQYF.

V usage is TRBV28 and J usage is TRBJ1-2; the match to TRBD1 covers 9 bases. With V trimmed by 6 bases and J by 7 bases, 15 bases remained unmatched. There are 16 residues in the CDR3. In germline, CDR1 is MDHEN, CDR2 SYDVKM. CDR3 in DNA: TGTGCCAGCAGCTCATCCGGGACAGGGTTTGACGGTGGCTACACCTTC. Translating it yields CASSSSGTGFDGGYTF.

This clonotype occurred once. It may be a read error: a sequence one base away is much more abundant. The V gene is TRBV6-2 or TRBV6-3, the J gene TRBJ1-2; 9 bases are shared with TRBD1. The CDR3 extends over 12 amino acids. CDR1 is MNHEY and CDR2 is SVGEGT in the germline V gene. After removal of 8 bases from V and 2 bases from J, the junction contained 0 bases not matched to a gene. CDR3 bases: TGTGCCAGCGGGACAGGGAACTATGGCTACACCTTC. Protein sequence: CASGTGNYGYTF.

Details on this clonotype: A much larger clone lies one base from this, so it may be a read error. CDR3 DNA sequence: TGTGCCAGCAGTTCACGAATCACTGACGCTTTCTTT. Amino acid sequence: CASSSRITDAFF. The chain joins TRBV6-5 to TRBJ1-1, with D unclear. In germline, CDR1 is MNHEY, CDR2 SVGAGI. CDR3 size: 12 residues.

This rearrangement joins TRBV10-3 to TRBJ2-3; D gene uncertain. The V gene lost 0 bases and the J gene lost 4 bases, with 5 bases spanning the gap. This CDR3 region has 13 residues. Germline CDR1 is ENHRY and CDR2 is SYGVKD. The CDR3: CAISESRSDTQYF. The CDR3 DNA follows: TGTGCCATCAGTGAGTCAAGGTCAGATACGCAGTATTTT.

This clonotype was observed many times. The chain carries TRBV29-1 and TRBJ2-7; the D gene is possibly TRBD2 (6 bases). The CDR3 runs 11 residues. V was shortened by 4 bases and J by 7 bases, with 11 bases between the two germline ends. CDR1 is SQVTM and CDR2 is ANQGSEA in the germline V gene. The CDR3 nucleotides read TGCAGCGTTGGTAACCGGGGGGAGCAGTACTTC. Translated: CSVGNRGEQYF.